The following is a TCR beta chain sequence with its context. What this receptor recognizes is not known. The sample comes from a study of monozygotic twins with inflammatory bowel disease (dated by TCRdb to between 2018 and 2021). With respect to the entire study: The complete study included around 30 monozygotic twin pairs: 19 IBD-discordant Danish pairs and nine German pairs, of which four were IBD-concordant and five were IBD-discordant. Disease-associated traits were sought mainly through comparisons between IBD patients and their genetically identical healthy co-twins within discordant pairs. Each individual had, on average, about 151 000 unique TCRalpha sequences and 181 000 unique TCRbeta sequences available for analysis.

The germline V gene (reference sequence) provides CDR1 MNHEY and CDR2 SMNVEV. From its cysteine to its phenylalanine, the CDR3 spans 15 amino acids. The protein alone is recorded here. Receptor amplification or capture employed 5' RACE. Preparation of each TCR library used roughly 3,300 ng of total RNA. For each sample, cDNA synthesis with SMARTScribe reverse transcriptase was split into eight separate reactions. During cDNA synthesis, unique molecular identifiers containing a 6-nucleotide sample barcode were introduced by template switching. Amplification of TCRalpha and TCRbeta cDNA involved two nested PCRs of approximately 16 and 9 cycles, and each PCR was followed by bead purification. Before amplification, the cDNA was treated with uracil DNA-glycosylase and purified using the QIAquick PCR purification kit. The second PCR added Illumina TruSeq-compatible adapters along with sample-specific barcodes. TapeStation and Qubit were used to check library quality and concentration, and 5 ng of each library went into the pool. The pooled libraries were sequenced with 2 x 100 bp reads and custom sequencing primers on an Illumina HiSeq2500 single-index Rapid Run. Concerning the study's data processing: MiGEC version 1.2.6 was used for UMI-based consensus assembly to correct PCR and sequencing errors. MiXCR version 2.1.1 handled V(D)J alignment, clonotype assembly and CDR3 extraction. To normalise gene usage, clonotype sharing and MAIT/NKT TCR abundance, the top 1000, 10 000 and 20 000 clonotypes in each sample were analysed. After downsampling to 27 000 UMIs, diversity was calculated as the inverse Simpson index using the vegan R package. Paired Mann-Whitney U tests were applied to discordant twin pairs, and Benjamini-Hochberg correction was used for multiple testing. TCRdb reprocessed the raw reads; every CDR3 protein sequence is a single record, and DNA is not supplied. TCRdb assigned the V and J calls; the authors' analysis was not used. The table for this sample records 310,000 or so distinct CDR3 sequences. The ten largest clones capture around 2% of the sample.

General conclusions and limits of the study: No difference in repertoire similarity was observed between concordant and discordant twins, possibly owing to limited statistical power. IBD patients shared fewer clonotypes with other individuals than healthy twins did, most markedly in patients showing signs of disease activity. A decrease in TCRbeta repertoire diversity, as measured by inverse Simpson index, was observed in IBD patients compared with their healthy co-twins. Background noise and inter-individual variability may have been introduced into the repertoires by the differing immunosuppressive treatments among patients. Different T cell subtypes could not be distinguished in the analysis. No single strong signal or clonotype linked to IBD turned up in the results, so the idea that one exists was not supported.

From each donor, an approximately 2.4 ml peripheral blood sample was drawn into PAXgene tubes and stored at -80 degrees C. Without T cell sorting, total RNA was isolated from whole blood using the PAXgene blood miRNA kit on an automated QIAcube. Peripheral blood from monozygotic twin pairs concordant or discordant for inflammatory bowel disease was subjected to deep TCRalpha and TCRbeta repertoire profiling with unique molecular barcoding. Smoking habits were recorded for all twin pairs, and individuals were classified as current, former or never smokers. The sample comprised blood. This receptor was taken from a human donor with ulcerative colitis or Crohn's disease, or a healthy co-twin of an affected twin (not recorded which). The V and J segments used are TRBV27 and TRBJ2-7. The encoded CDR3 is CASSPSSSTSYEQYF.